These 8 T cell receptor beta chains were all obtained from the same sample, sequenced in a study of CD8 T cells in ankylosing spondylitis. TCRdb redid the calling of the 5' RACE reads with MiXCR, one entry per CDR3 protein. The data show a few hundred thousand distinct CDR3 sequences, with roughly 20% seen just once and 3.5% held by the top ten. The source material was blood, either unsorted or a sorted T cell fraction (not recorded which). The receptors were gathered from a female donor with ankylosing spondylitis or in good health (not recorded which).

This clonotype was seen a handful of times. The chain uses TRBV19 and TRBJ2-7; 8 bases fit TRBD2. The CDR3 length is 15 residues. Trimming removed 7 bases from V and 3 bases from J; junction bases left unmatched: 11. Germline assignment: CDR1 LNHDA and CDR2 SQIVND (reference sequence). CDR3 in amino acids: CASTGGLAGGYEQYF. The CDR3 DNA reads TGTGCCAGTACGGGAGGCTTGGCGGGAGGCTACGAGCAGTACTTC. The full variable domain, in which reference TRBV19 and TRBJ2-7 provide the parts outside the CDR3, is DGGITQSPKYLFRKEGQNVTLSCEQNLNHDAMYWYRQDPGQGLRLIYYSQIVNDFQKGDIAEGYSVSREKKESFPLTVTSAQKNPTAFYLCASTGGLAGGYEQYFGPGTRLTVT.

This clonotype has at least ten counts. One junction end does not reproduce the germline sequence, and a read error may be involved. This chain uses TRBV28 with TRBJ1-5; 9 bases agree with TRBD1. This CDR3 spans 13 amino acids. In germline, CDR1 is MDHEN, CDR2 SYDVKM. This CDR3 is CASSLWTGDAQHF. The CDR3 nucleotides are TGTGCCAGCAGTCTATGGACAGGGGACGCCCAGCATTTT. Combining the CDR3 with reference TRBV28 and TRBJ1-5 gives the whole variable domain DVKVTQSSRYLVKRTGEKVFLECVQDMDHENMFWYRQDPGLGLRLIYFSYDVKMKEKGDIPEGYSVSREKKERFSLILESASTNQTSMYLCASSLWTGDAQHFGDGTRLSIL.

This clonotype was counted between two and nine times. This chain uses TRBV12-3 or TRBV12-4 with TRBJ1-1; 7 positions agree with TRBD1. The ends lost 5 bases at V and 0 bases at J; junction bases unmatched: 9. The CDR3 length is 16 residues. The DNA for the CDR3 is TGTGCCAGCAGTAGGGCAGGGGGGTTGCTGAACACTGAAGCTTTCTTT. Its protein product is CASSRAGGLLNTEAFF.

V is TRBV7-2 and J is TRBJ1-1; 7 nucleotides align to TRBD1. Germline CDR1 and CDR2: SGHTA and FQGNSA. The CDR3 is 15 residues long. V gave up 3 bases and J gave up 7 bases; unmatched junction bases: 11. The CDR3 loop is CASSFQPGQYFEAFF. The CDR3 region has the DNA TGTGCCAGCAGCTTCCAACCGGGACAGTATTTTGAAGCTTTCTTT.

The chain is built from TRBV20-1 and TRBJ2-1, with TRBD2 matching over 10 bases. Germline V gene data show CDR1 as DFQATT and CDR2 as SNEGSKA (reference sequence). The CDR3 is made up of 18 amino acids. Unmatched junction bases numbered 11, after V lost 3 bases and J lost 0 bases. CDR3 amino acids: CSASSLAGARSSYNEQFF. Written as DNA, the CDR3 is TGCAGTGCTAGTTCGCTAGCGGGAGCCCGGAGCTCCTACAATGAGCAGTTCTTC.

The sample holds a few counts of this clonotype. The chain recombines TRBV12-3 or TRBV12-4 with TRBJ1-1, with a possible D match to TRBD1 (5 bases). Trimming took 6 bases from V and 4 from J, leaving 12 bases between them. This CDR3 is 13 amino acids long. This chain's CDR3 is CASRDSVLTEAFF. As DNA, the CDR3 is TGTGCCAGCAGAGACAGCGTTCTCACTGAAGCTTTCTTT.

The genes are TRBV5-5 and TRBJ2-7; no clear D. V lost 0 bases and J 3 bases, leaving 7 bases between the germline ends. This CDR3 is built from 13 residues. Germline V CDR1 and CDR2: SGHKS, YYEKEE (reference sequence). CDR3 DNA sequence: TGTGCCAGCAGCTTGGCCCATTTCTACGAGCAGTACTTC. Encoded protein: CASSLAHFYEQYF.

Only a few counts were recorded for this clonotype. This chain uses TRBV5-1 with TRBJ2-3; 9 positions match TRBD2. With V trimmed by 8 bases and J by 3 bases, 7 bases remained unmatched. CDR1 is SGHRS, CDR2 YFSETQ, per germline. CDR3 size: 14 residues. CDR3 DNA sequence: TGCGCCAGTAGCGGGAGAAGGGGAACAGATACGCAGTATTTT. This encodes CASSGRRGTDTQYF.